A single sample is the source of the 9 T cell receptor beta chains below, sequenced in a study of blood T cells in healthy people across ages. Combining a sample-barcoded 5' primer with a J-beta primer mix, a second PCR ran for roughly 7 to 12 cycles. MiXCR was run by TCRdb on the 5' RACE reads, yielding one entry per CDR3 protein. The sample has about 830,000 distinct CDR3 sequences, more than 45% seen once. Material for sequencing was blood. Source of these receptors: a young man in good health.

This clonotype was counted a few times. This chain joins TRBV29-1 and TRBJ1-2; D is unresolved. V was pared by 3 bases and J by 7 bases, with 3 bases between. Germline V gene sequence: CDR1 SQVTM, CDR2 ANQGSEA. The CDR3 has 9 amino acids. CDR3 protein: CSVETGYTF. In nucleotides, the CDR3 is TGCAGCGTTGAGACTGGCTACACCTTC. The complete variable domain, with remaining parts taken from reference TRBV29-1 and TRBJ1-2, reads SAVISQKPSRDICQRGTSLTIQCQVDSQVTMMFWYRQQPGQSLTLIATANQGSEATYESGFVIDKFPISRPNLTFSTLTVSNMSPEDSSIYLCSVETGYTFGSGTRLTVV.

The chain is built from TRBV12-3 or TRBV12-4 and TRBJ2-7; a weak D match, TRBD1 (5 bases). Trimming cost V 5 bases and J 2 bases, with 13 bases left between them. The CDR3 has 14 amino acids. CDR3 nucleotide sequence: TGTGCCAGCAGTCCCAGGAAGGGGCCCTACGAGCAGTACTTC. Translation: CASSPRKGPYEQYF.

The J gene is TRBJ2-1, the V gene TRBV11-1, with D perhaps TRBD2 (6 bases). CDR3 length: 16 residues. Germline loops: CDR1 SGHAT, CDR2 FQDESV (reference sequence). The V and J ends lost 6 bases and 8 bases respectively, with 23 bases between them. CDR3 residues: CASSLSGNPAMYEQFF. In DNA, the CDR3 is TGTGCCAGCAGTCTTAGCGGAAACCCAGCCATGTATGAGCAGTTCTTC.

The chain recombines TRBV20-1 with TRBJ2-7; 14 nucleotides agree with TRBD2. Germline trimming cut 1 base from V and 5 bases from J; bases unmatched to any gene: 13. CDR3 length: 18 amino acids. The germline CDR1 and CDR2 sequences are DFQATT and SNEGSKA (reference sequence). The CDR3 region has the DNA TGCAGTGCTAGAGGGCGGGTTAGACTAGCGGGAGGGCTCAACGAGCAGTACTTC. It translates to CSARGRVRLAGGLNEQYF.

The J gene is TRBJ2-1, the V gene TRBV29-1; D unresolved. Trimming cost V 7 bases and J 10 bases, with 11 bases left between them. The CDR3 is 10 amino acids. Germline lookup yields CDR1 SQVTM and CDR2 ANQGSEA. CDR3 loop: CSATFREQFF. As DNA, the CDR3 is TGCAGCGCCACGTTCCGGGAGCAGTTCTTC.

Only a few counts were recorded for this clonotype. This chain connects TRBV3-1 to TRBJ1-2; no definite D call. Germline V gives CDR1 LGHDT, CDR2 YNNKEL (reference sequence). Trimming pared 1 base from V and 10 bases from J, leaving 16 bases between. This CDR3 contains 14 residues. Written as DNA, the CDR3 is TGTGCCAGCAGCCAAGTTGGGTCATCAACCTCCTACACCTTC. Its protein is CASSQVGSSTSYTF.

V usage is TRBV11-2 and J usage is TRBJ2-1; D is perhaps TRBD1 or TRBD2 (6 bases each). Germline V gene data show CDR1 as SGHAT and CDR2 as FQNNGV. This CDR3 is built from 17 residues. V was pared by 1 base and J by 3 bases, with 16 bases between. CDR3 region: CASSLGWGAGDYNEQFF. CDR3 nucleotide sequence: TGTGCCAGCAGCTTAGGGTGGGGGGCAGGGGACTACAATGAGCAGTTCTTC.

This rearrangement joins TRBV20-1 to TRBJ2-4, with TRBD2 identical over 11 bases. CDR3 size: 18 residues. Germline values: CDR1 DFQATT, CDR2 SNEGSKA (reference sequence). Trimming took 6 bases from V and 1 from J; bases not matched to a gene: 14. CDR3 residues: CSAGLAGGMGAAKNIQYF. For the CDR3, the DNA is TGCAGTGCCGGGCTAGCGGGAGGAATGGGGGCGGCCAAAAACATTCAGTACTTC.

The chain couples TRBV10-3 to TRBJ1-5, with D uncertain. The germline V gene encodes CDR1 ENHRY and CDR2 SYGVKD. V was cut by 0 bases and J by 7 bases, with 4 bases left in between. CDR3 length: 12 amino acids. The CDR3 here is CAISESTQPQHF. The CDR3 nucleotides are TGTGCCATCAGTGAGTCGACCCAGCCCCAGCATTTT.